Listed below are T cell receptor beta chains from one sample, sequenced in a study of siplizumab effects on memory and regulatory T cells. Method: immunoSEQ multiplex PCR; TCRdb's copy keeps in-frame clones and lacks some. The sample holds more than 95,000 clones, nearly 95% seen once. Material for sequencing was Tregs sorted from blood. Every receptor here comes from a human donor in good health. Both conserved end residues are part of each CDR3. A D gene is named only where the DNA matches it firmly. Expanded clones are given a class, and other clones once, few, many or no size at all.

>TRBD2|-|TRBJ2-1|TRBV2
TGTGCCAGCAGTCGAAAACTAGCGGGAGCTGTCAATGAGCAGTTCTTC
CASSRKLAGAVNEQFF
>TRBD2|-|TRBJ2-3|TRBV5-1
TGCGCCAGCAGCTTGGCCAGCGGGGGGTATGCAGATACGCAGTATTTT
CASSLASGGYADTQYF
>-|few|TRBJ1-5|TRBV27
TGTGCCAGCAGTTTTACCGGAGTTCATCAGCCCCAGCATTTT
CASSFTGVHQPQHF
>TRBD2|-|TRBJ2-2|TRBV5-1
TGCGCCAGCAGCGGTCGGCGGGGCGGGAGCGGGGAGCTGTTTTTT
CASSGRRGGSGELFF
>-|-|TRBJ1-5|TRBV19
TGTGCCAGTAGTACCGCCTGGCAGCCCCAGCATTTT
CASSTAWQPQHF
>TRBD1|-|TRBJ2-3|TRBV30
TGTGCCTGGAGTGTACAGGGGTTCGTAAATACGCAGTATTTT
CAWSVQGFVNTQYF
>TRBD2|-|TRBJ2-2|TRBV9
TGTGCCAGCAGCTTGACTAGCGGGGGATCCACCGGGGAGCTGTTTTTT
CASSLTSGGSTGELFF
>-|-|TRBJ2-7|TRBV6-1
TGTGCCAGCAGTGAAGGTATCCGACGGCAGTACTTC
CASSEGIRRQYF
>TRBD1|-|TRBJ1-2|TRBV2
TGTGCCAGCAGAGGTGACAGGGCATCCCGTAACTATGGCTACACCTTC
CASRGDRASRNYGYTF
>-|-|TRBJ2-5|TRBV21-1
TGTGCCAGCAGCAAAGTAGCGGGAGGCAGGTACTTC
CASSKVAGGRYF
>TRBD2|once|TRBJ2-2|TRBV11-3
TGTGCCAGCAGCTTAATTTGGACTAGCGGGAGGAGGGATGGCACCGGGGAGCTGTTTTTT
CASSLIWTSGRRDGTGELFF
>-|-|TRBJ2-1|TRBV14
TGTGCCAGCAGCCAAGATTTGGGGTTGGGGCAGTTCTTC
CASSQDLGLGQFF
>-|-|TRBJ2-5|TRBV7-9
TGTGCCAGCAGCTTACTGGGTACGGAGACCCAGTACTTC
CASSLLGTETQYF
>TRBD2|-|TRBJ2-7|TRBV2
TGTGCCGGTAGAAAGGGAGGGGACGAGCAGTACTTC
CAGRKGGDEQYF
>-|-|TRBJ1-5|TRBV7-9
TGTGCCAGCAGCCTAACGGGGGATCAGCCCCAGCATTTT
CASSLTGDQPQHF
>TRBD1|-|TRBJ2-7|TRBV18
TGTGCCAGCTCACCAAGGGACAGGACCTACGAGCAGTACTTC
CASSPRDRTYEQYF
>TRBD2|once|TRBJ2-3|TRBV4-2
TGTGCCAGCAGCCAAGAACTAGCGGGGGGCACAGATACGCAGTATTTT
CASSQELAGGTDTQYF
>-|-|TRBJ2-7|TRBV6-6
TGTGCCAGCAGTTACAGCAGGGTCTACGAGCAGTACTTC
CASSYSRVYEQYF
>-|-|TRBJ2-7|TRBV5-1
TGCGCCAGCAGTTCCGGGACTTCCTACGAGCAGTACTTC
CASSSGTSYEQYF
>-|-|TRBJ1-2|TRBV7-6
TGTGCCAGCAGCTTAACAGATTCGGGATATGGCTACACCTTC
CASSLTDSGYGYTF
>TRBD2|-|TRBJ2-1|TRBV6-1
TGTGCCAGCAGTGAGTCTAGCGGAGCCTACAATGAGCAGTTCTTC
CASSESSGAYNEQFF
>-|-|TRBJ2-6|TRBV30
TGTGCCTGGAGTTATGGGGGCGCTGGGGCCAACGTCCTGACTTTC
CAWSYGGAGANVLTF
>-|-|TRBJ1-2|TRBV10-3
TGTGCCATCAGTGAGTCGCCAGCAAACTATGGCTACACCTTC
CAISESPANYGYTF
>-|-|TRBJ2-5|TRBV29-1
TGCAGCGTTGAAATGACTAGTCTTTCCCAGTACTTC
CSVEMTSLSQYF
>-|-|TRBJ2-2|TRBV5-1
TGCGCCAGCAGCCGCCAGGTGAACACCGGGGAGCTGTTTTTT
CASSRQVNTGELFF
>-|-|TRBJ1-5|TRBV19
TGTGCCAGTAGTCCCCGGGTCCTGCTCCAGCCCCAGCATTTT
CASSPRVLLQPQHF
>-|-|TRBJ2-2|TRBV19
TGTGCCAGTAGGAGCAGGGGGAACACCGGGGAGCTGTTTTTT
CASRSRGNTGELFF
>TRBD1|once|TRBJ2-5|TRBV27
TGTGCCAGCAGCCGACAGGGGGTTGAGACCCAGTACTTC
CASSRQGVETQYF
>TRBD1|-|TRBJ2-7|TRBV5-4
TGTGCCAGCAGCTGGGGGACAGGGAGCTCCTACGAGCAGTACTTC
CASSWGTGSSYEQYF
>TRBD2|-|TRBJ2-2|TRBV9
TGTGCCAGCAGCAGGCCTAGCGGGGGGCGGGTCACCGGGGAGCTGTTTTTT
CASSRPSGGRVTGELFF
>-|-|TRBJ1-4|TRBV6-1
TGTGCCAGCAGTGTAAATCAGATCGTGTTAAGTGAAAAACTGTTTTTT
CASSVNQIVLSEKLFF
>-|-|TRBJ2-7|TRBV7-8
TGTGCCAGCAGCCTGGACAGCTCTTACGAGCAGTACTTC
CASSLDSSYEQYF
>-|-|TRBJ1-1|TRBV5-1
TGCGCCAGCAGCTTGGGCTTTACAGCCATCAGGGCGACTGAAGCTTTCTTT
CASSLGFTAIRATEAFF
>-|-|TRBJ1-2|TRBV29-1
TGCAGCGTTGTGCGTCTAGGACAGTCTAACTATGGCTACACCTTC
CSVVRLGQSNYGYTF
>TRBD2|once|TRBJ2-3|TRBV10-3
TGTGCCATCAGTGTCGGACTAGCGGGGGGCGTCAGGTTGGCGCAGTATTTT
CAISVGLAGGVRLAQYF
>TRBD2|-|TRBJ2-1|TRBV11-2
TGTGCCAGCAGGTCGAGCGGGGGGGCCTACAATGAGCAGTTCTTC
CASRSSGGAYNEQFF
>-|-|TRBJ2-5|TRBV5-1
TGCGCCAGCAGCTTGGACAGTGGAAGCGAGACCCAGTACTTC
CASSLDSGSETQYF
>-|-|TRBJ2-2|TRBV9
TGTGCCAGCAGCGTAGATGGGGGAGCGGTTACCGGGGAGCTGTTTTTT
CASSVDGGAVTGELFF
>TRBD2|-|TRBJ2-1|TRBV2
TGTGCCAGCAGACATTCGCGTGGAGAATCACTAGCGGGAGTTTACAATGAGCAGTTCTTC
CASRHSRGESLAGVYNEQFF
>TRBD1|-|TRBJ2-5|TRBV5-6
TGTGCCAGCACCTCGGGGGTTACAGGGGGACCGAGGGAGACCCAGTACTTC
CASTSGVTGGPRETQYF
>-|once|TRBJ2-5|TRBV2
TGTGCCAGCACCCCGAGGGGGCTAGCGGGGACCCAGTACTTC
CASTPRGLAGTQYF
>-|once|TRBJ1-1|TRBV19
TGTGCCAGTAGTTTTACATCAAATACTGAAGCTTTCTTT
CASSFTSNTEAFF
>TRBD2|-|TRBJ2-3|TRBV6-8
TGTGCCAGTATCAAATGCCTCGGACTAGCGGGGGGCACAGATACGCAGTATTTT
CASIKCLGLAGGTDTQYF
>-|-|TRBJ2-7|TRBV5-1
TGCGCCAGCAGCTTGGGGGAGGCAGCCAAGGACTACGAGCAGTACTTC
CASSLGEAAKDYEQYF
>TRBD2|-|TRBJ2-1|TRBV7-2
TGTGCCAGCAGCTTTACGGGAGGAGTCGATGAGCAGTTCTTC
CASSFTGGVDEQFF
>-|-|TRBJ1-2|TRBV11-2
TGTGCCAGCAGCCTACAGCGGCAGGGATATGGCTACACCTTC
CASSLQRQGYGYTF
>TRBD2|-|TRBJ2-7|TRBV5-1
TGCGCCAGCAGCTCCGGACTAGCGGGATACGAGCAGTACTTC
CASSSGLAGYEQYF
>-|-|TRBJ2-1|TRBV7-9
TGTGCCAGCAGCTTAGACCGGTCTGAGCAGTTCTTC
CASSLDRSEQFF
>TRBD2|once|TRBJ2-7|TRBV11-2
TGTGCCAGCAGCTTAGAGGGACTAGCTGAGGACGAGCAGTACTTC
CASSLEGLAEDEQYF
>TRBD1|-|TRBJ1-1|TRBV19
TGTGCCAGTAAACGGGGACAGCCAATGAACACTGAAGCTTTCTTT
CASKRGQPMNTEAFF
>-|-|TRBJ1-2|TRBV25-1
TGTGCCAGCAGTGAATCGGGAGGGAACTATGGCTACACCTTC
CASSESGGNYGYTF
>-|-|TRBJ2-2|TRBV5-1
TGCGCCAGCAGCTTGAGAGGGGTCGGAACCGGGGAGCTGTTTTTT
CASSLRGVGTGELFF
>-|-|TRBJ1-2|TRBV30
TGTGCCTGGAGTGTAAGTCCTACGGGGTCTGGCTACACCTTC
CAWSVSPTGSGYTF
>TRBD1|-|TRBJ2-7|TRBV7-9
TGTGCCAGCAGCCGGGACAGGGCAGGCGAGCAGTACTTC
CASSRDRAGEQYF
>TRBD1|-|TRBJ1-6|TRBV6-5
TGTGCCAGCAGGGACAGGGGCCGCCCCGGGTCACCCCTCCACTTT
CASRDRGRPGSPLHF
>-|-|TRBJ2-1|TRBV7-3
TGTGCCAGCAGCCCGCACCCCTACAATGAGCAGTTCTTC
CASSPHPYNEQFF
>TRBD2|once|TRBJ2-7|TRBV6-5
TGTGCCAGCAGCCGCGGGGGCGAGCAGTACTTC
CASSRGGEQYF
>TRBD2|once|TRBJ2-1|TRBV9
TGTGCCAGCAGCCGACGTGCTAGCGGAGTTTACAATGAGCAGTTCTTC
CASSRRASGVYNEQFF
>-|-|TRBJ2-7|TRBV6-5
TGTGCCAGCAGTTCCACGGGCGCCTCGCTCTACGAGCAGTACTTC
CASSSTGASLYEQYF
>TRBD1|-|TRBJ1-5|TRBV30
TGTGCCTGGAGTAACAGGGGGCATCAGCCCCAGCATTTT
CAWSNRGHQPQHF